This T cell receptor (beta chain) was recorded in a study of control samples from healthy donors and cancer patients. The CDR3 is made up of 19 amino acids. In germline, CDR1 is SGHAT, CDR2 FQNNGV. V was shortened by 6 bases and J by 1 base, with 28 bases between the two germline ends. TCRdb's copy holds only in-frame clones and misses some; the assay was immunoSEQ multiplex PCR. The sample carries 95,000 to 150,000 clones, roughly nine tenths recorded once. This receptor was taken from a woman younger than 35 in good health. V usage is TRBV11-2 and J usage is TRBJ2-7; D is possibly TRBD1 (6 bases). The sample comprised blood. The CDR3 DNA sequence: TGTGCCAGCAGTCCAGTCCTGGGCAGGGGCCGGTTCAGGTCCTACGAGCAGTACTTC. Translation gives CASSPVLGRGRFRSYEQYF.